This record concerns one TCR beta chain sequence. The antigen is undetermined. The data were produced by immunoSEQ multiplex PCR, yet TCRdb's version contains in-frame clones alone and is incomplete. Here the sample spans 62,000 or so clones, roughly nine tenths being singletons. Germline assignment: CDR1 SGHVS and CDR2 FQNEAQ. V lost 4 bases and J lost 4; bases outside the gene matches: 8. This CDR3 has 16 residues. This specimen comes from a study of graft-versus-host responses after intestinal transplantation. Broader study findings: Early post-transplant HvG declines showed an association with peak circulating GvH clone levels. Recipient marrow contained GvH clones, some of which appeared first in ileum or blood. Individuals who had graft-donor T cell macrochimerism had allografts that showed high graft-versus-host to host-versus-graft clonal ratios.

This TCR came from a human donor who was the organ donor for an intestinal transplant. The chain combines TRBV7-8 with TRBJ1-1, with TRBD1 matching 11 bases. The specimen comprised unstimulated CD8+ T cells sorted from spleen or lymph node cells, sampled before transplant. The CDR3 region has the DNA TGTGCCAGCAGCTCTTGGGACAGGGGGGGAAGCACTGAAGCTTTCTTT. Its translation is CASSSWDRGGSTEAFF.